The 19 T cell receptor beta chains below were found in one sample sequenced in a study of blood T cell repertoires in COVID-19. The table came from immunoSEQ multiplex PCR; TCRdb's copy has only in-frame clones and leaves some out. The sample holds roughly 190,000 clones; around 76% are singletons and the top ten take about a sixth. Sequencing was done on a sample of PBMCs or T cells enriched from blood (not recorded which). These receptors originate from a woman aged 45-65 years with acute COVID-19.

This clone was seen just once. Because the CDR3's place on the DNA is in doubt, the DNA is left out and the CDR3 is given as listed by TCRdb. The rearrangement joins TRBV5-1 to TRBJ2-2; the table's D call, TRBD1, has no DNA check behind it. A total of 16 residues make up the CDR3, ends included. Germline CDR1 and CDR2: SGHRS and YFSETQ. The CDR3 is CASSILGESNTGELFF.

The J gene is TRBJ2-2, the V gene TRBV5-1, with 11 bases aligning to TRBD1. CDR1 and CDR2 from the germline V gene are SGHRS and YFSETQ. The trim removed 4 bases at V and 6 bases at J, leaving 8 bases unmatched. The CDR3 contains 16 residues. CDR3 sequence reads: CASSASGTGGSGELFF. CDR3 nucleotide sequence: TGCGCCAGCAGCGCCTCCGGGACAGGGGGGTCCGGGGAGCTGTTTTTT.

The genes are TRBV28 and TRBJ2-2; no definite D call. This CDR3 is built from 11 residues. V lost 7 bases and J 6 bases, leaving 6 bases between the germline ends. CDR1 and CDR2 from the germline V gene are MDHEN and SYDVKM. Written as DNA, the CDR3 is TGTGCCAGCATCTACTCCGGGGAGCTGTTTTTT. Its translation: CASIYSGELFF.

V and J are TRBV6-1 and TRBJ2-7; 7 bases match TRBD1. This CDR3 has 15 amino acids. Trimming took 1 base from V and 4 from J; bases not matched to a gene: 7. Looked up from germline, CDR1 is MNHNS and CDR2 is SASEGT. Written as DNA, the CDR3 is TGTGCCAGCAGTGAAGGGCCCGCAGGGGGATACGAGCAGTACGTC. Translation gives CASSEGPAGGYEQYV.

The chain links TRBV28 to TRBJ1-1, with 7 positions matching TRBD1. This CDR3 is 16 amino acids long. Germline V gene lookup returns CDR1 MDHEN and CDR2 SYDVKM. The V and J ends lost 5 bases and 5 bases, in that order; junction bases with no gene match: 14. The CDR3 DNA reads TGTGCCAGCAGTAGTACAGGGGATGTGGCGGAGACTGAAGCTTTCTTT. Translating gives CASSSTGDVAETEAFF.

In DNA form, the CDR3 reads TGTGCCAGCAGCTCTGGACCGGGACAGGGGGCCGAGGGTGGCTACACCTTC. It is translated as CASSSGPGQGAEGGYTF. This chain connects TRBV7-9 to TRBJ1-2, with TRBD1 matching over 12 bases. The CDR3 loop spans 17 amino acids. V lost 4 bases to trimming and J lost 7 bases; unmatched junction nucleotides: 13. The germline V gene encodes CDR1 SEHNR and CDR2 FQNEAQ (reference sequence).

The chain employs TRBV28 and TRBJ1-2; weak D call: TRBD1 (6 bases). Per the germline V gene, CDR1 is MDHEN and CDR2 is SYDVKM. Trimming removed 1 base at V and 10 bases at J, with 16 bases between. This CDR3 region has 14 residues. CDR3 loop: CASSLLYRDRAYTF. The CDR3 coding sequence is TGTGCCAGCAGTTTATTGTACAGGGATCGAGCCTACACCTTC.

The gene calls are TRBV10-2 and TRBJ1-2; D is undetermined. The V gene's germline CDR1 is WSHSY and CDR2 SAAADI. The CDR3 is made up of 16 amino acids. The V end was cut by 4 bases, the J end by 3 bases, with 18 bases between. As DNA, the CDR3 is TGCGCCAGCAGTGCTCTTGGGCCCCGGCAGGACTATGGCTACACCTTC. Translating it yields CASSALGPRQDYGYTF.

CDR3 residues: CASSLDNSPMNTEAFF. The DNA for the CDR3 is TGTGCCAGCAGCTTAGACAACAGTCCAATGAACACTGAAGCTTTCTTT. J is TRBJ1-1 and V is TRBV11-2; no clear D gene. The CDR3 covers 16 residues. Trimming removed 0 bases at V and 0 bases at J, with 11 bases between. Germline values: CDR1 SGHAT, CDR2 FQNNGV.

The chain links TRBV27 to TRBJ1-1, with no clear D. Germline-derived CDR1 and CDR2 are MNHEY and SMNVEV (reference sequence). V gave up 6 bases and J gave up 3 bases, with 11 bases separating them. There are 13 residues in the CDR3. CDR3 amino acids: CASRRQEDTEAFF. The CDR3 DNA reads as TGTGCCAGCAGGAGGCAAGAGGACACTGAAGCTTTCTTT.

This sequence joins TRBV12-3 or TRBV12-4 and TRBJ2-1; TRBD2 might be the D (6 bases). The length of the CDR3 is 12 residues. Between the trimmed V and J ends, which lost 6 bases and 9 bases, there was a span of 12 bases. The CDR3 nucleotides are TGTGCCAGCAGGGGGGGTGTTAGTGAGCAGTTCTTC. Translated: CASRGGVSEQFF.

This sequence joins TRBV6-5 and TRBJ1-2; 8 nucleotides agree with TRBD1. The V gene's germline CDR1 is MNHEY and CDR2 SVGAGI. J was trimmed by 7 bases and V by 5 bases; bases with no gene match: 9. This CDR3 has 14 residues. The CDR3 loop reads CASSPGQGAGGYTF. For the CDR3, the DNA is TGTGCCAGCAGTCCGGGCCAGGGGGCCGGTGGCTACACCTTC.

The J gene is TRBJ2-3, the V gene TRBV9; 9 bases fit TRBD2. Trimming took 0 bases from V and 8 from J; bases not matched to a gene: 7. The CDR3 contains 15 residues. Germline CDR1 is SGDLS and CDR2 is YYNGEE. CDR3 DNA: TGTGCCAGCAGCGTAGAGGTTAGCGGGGGCAGTACGCAGTATTTT. The encoded protein is CASSVEVSGGSTQYF.

The CDR3 reads CASSREGAPIYF. CDR3 DNA: TGTGCCAGCAGCCGCGAGGGGGCCCCGATATATTTT. This chain connects TRBV12-3 or TRBV12-4 to TRBJ1-3, with 7 bases that match TRBD1. This CDR3 region has 12 residues. V lost 6 bases, J lost 13 bases, and 9 bases stayed unmatched.

This rearrangement joins TRBV27 to TRBJ2-4; D uncertain. This CDR3 spans 14 amino acids. V dropped 0 bases and J dropped 6 bases, with 9 bases sitting between them. From germline, CDR1 is MNHEY and CDR2 SMNVEV (reference sequence). The CDR3 sequence: CASSLSPTGNIQYF. CDR3 sequence (DNA): TGTGCCAGCAGTTTATCCCCGACGGGAAACATTCAGTACTTC.

This sequence joins TRBV18 and TRBJ2-5; TRBD1 aligns across 11 bases. Germline values: CDR1 KGHSH, CDR2 LQKENI. The CDR3 is 15 amino acids. After removal of 3 bases from V and 5 bases from J, the junction contained 5 bases not matched to a gene. The CDR3 reads CASSPGQGASETQYF. CDR3 coding DNA: TGTGCCAGCTCACCCGGACAGGGGGCCTCGGAGACCCAGTACTTC.

This clone appeared once. A much larger clone lies one base from this, so it may be a read error. V is TRBV28 and J is TRBJ1-1; D remains ambiguous. The CDR3 spans 13 residues. The germline V and J ends were trimmed by 2 bases and 0 bases, with 4 bases remaining between them. The germline V gene encodes CDR1 MDHEN and CDR2 SYDVKM. CDR3 sequence: CASSLQVNTEAFF. The CDR3 DNA follows: TGTGCCAGCAGTTTACAGGTGAACACTGAAGCTTTCTTT.

V usage is TRBV19 and J usage is TRBJ2-5; D is possibly TRBD1 (5 bases). V lost 1 base to trimming and J lost 9 bases, with 15 bases between them. The CDR3 is made up of 14 amino acids. Germline lookup yields CDR1 LNHDA and CDR2 SQIVND (reference sequence). The CDR3 region has the DNA TGTGCCAGTAGTATAGGTCAGGGTGGAAGGGCCCAGTACTTC. Translating gives CASSIGQGGRAQYF.

This clone was seen once. The genes are TRBV7-8 and TRBJ2-7, with D perhaps matching TRBD2 (7 bases). This CDR3 has 20 residues. Germline V lookup: CDR1 SGHVS, CDR2 FQNEAQ. Trimming took 1 base from V and 0 from J, leaving 25 bases between them. CDR3 nucleotide sequence: TGTGCCAGCAGCTTAGGGGGGGGCTTCGGGTCGACGATTTTCTCCTACGAGCAGTACGTC. It specifies CASSLGGGFGSTIFSYEQYV.